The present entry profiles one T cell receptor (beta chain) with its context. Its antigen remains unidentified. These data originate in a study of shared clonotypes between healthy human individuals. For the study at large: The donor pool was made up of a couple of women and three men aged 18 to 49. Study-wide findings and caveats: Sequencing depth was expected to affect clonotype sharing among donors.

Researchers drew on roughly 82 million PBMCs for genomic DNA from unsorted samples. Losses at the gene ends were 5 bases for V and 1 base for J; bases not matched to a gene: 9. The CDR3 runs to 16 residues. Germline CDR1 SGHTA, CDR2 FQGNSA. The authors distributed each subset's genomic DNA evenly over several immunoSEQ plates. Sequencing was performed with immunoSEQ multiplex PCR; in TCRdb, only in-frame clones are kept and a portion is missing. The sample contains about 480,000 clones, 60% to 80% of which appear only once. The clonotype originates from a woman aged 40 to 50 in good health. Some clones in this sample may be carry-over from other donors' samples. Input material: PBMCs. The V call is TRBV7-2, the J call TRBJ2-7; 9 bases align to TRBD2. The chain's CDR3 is CASSDQAGGLSYEQYF. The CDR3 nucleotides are TGTGCCAGCAGCGACCAGGCGGGAGGGCTGTCCTACGAGCAGTACTTC.